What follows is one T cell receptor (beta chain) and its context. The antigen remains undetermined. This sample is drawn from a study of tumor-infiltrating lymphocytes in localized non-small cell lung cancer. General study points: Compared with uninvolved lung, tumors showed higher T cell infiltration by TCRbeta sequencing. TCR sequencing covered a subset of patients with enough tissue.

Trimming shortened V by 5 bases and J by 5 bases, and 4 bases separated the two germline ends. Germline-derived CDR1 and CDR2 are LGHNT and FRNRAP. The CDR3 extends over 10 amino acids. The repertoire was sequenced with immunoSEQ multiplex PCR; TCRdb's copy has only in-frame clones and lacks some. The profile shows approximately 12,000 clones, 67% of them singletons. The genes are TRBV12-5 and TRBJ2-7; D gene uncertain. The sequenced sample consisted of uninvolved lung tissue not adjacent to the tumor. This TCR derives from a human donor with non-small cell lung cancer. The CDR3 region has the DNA TGTGCTAGTGGTATCCACGAGCAGTACTTC. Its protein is CASGIHEQYF.